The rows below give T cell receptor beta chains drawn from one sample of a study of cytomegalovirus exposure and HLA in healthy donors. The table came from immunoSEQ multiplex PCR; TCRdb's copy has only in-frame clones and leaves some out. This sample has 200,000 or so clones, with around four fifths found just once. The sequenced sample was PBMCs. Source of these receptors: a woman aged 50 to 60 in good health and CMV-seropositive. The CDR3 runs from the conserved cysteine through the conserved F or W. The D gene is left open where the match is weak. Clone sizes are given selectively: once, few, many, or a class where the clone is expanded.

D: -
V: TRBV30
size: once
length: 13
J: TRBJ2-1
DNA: TGTGCCTGGAGGCCGAAACGGGGCAATGAGCAGTTCTTC
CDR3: CAWRPKRGNEQFF

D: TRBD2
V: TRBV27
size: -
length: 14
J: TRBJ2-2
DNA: TGTGCCAGCAGTTTTGGCGGGAGTGCCGGGGAGCTGTTTTTT
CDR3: CASSFGGSAGELFF

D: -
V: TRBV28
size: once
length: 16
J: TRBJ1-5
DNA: TGTGCCAGCAGTTCCCCGGGGGGTGGGAGCAATCAGCCCCAGCATTTT
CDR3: CASSSPGGGSNQPQHF

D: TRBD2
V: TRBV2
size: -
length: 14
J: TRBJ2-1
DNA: TGTGCCAGCAGGCGGACTAGCTCATACAATGAGCAGTTCTTC
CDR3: CASRRTSSYNEQFF

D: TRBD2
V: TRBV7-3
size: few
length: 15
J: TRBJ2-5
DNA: TGTGCCAGCAGTCGGACTAGCGGCAATCAAGAGACCCAGTACTTC
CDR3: CASSRTSGNQETQYF

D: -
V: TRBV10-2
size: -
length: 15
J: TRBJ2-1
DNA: TGCGCCAGCAGCCCGCAGGAAGGTAGTGCGGGTGAGCAGTTCTTC
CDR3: CASSPQEGSAGEQFF

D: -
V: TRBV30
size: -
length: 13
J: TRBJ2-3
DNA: TGTGCCTGGAACAAAGTTTTTACAGATACGCAGTATTTT
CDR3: CAWNKVFTDTQYF

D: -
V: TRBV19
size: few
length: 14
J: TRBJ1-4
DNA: TGTGCCAGTAGCAAGACAGGAATCGTCGAAAAACTGTTTTTT
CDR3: CASSKTGIVEKLFF

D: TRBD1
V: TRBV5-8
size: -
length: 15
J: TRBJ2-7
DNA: TGTGCCAGCAGTTTTCCGCTGACAGGGGGGGACGAGCAGTACTTC
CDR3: CASSFPLTGGDEQYF

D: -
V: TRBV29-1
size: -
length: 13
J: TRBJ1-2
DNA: TGCAGCGTTGAGGTGCCAGGGGCTCGGGGCTACACCTTC
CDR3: CSVEVPGARGYTF

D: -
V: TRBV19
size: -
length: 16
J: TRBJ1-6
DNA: TGTGCCAGTAGTATGCGAGACACAGGGCCGAATTCACCCCTCCACTTT
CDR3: CASSMRDTGPNSPLHF

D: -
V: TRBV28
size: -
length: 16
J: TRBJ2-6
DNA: TGTGCCAGCAGTTTAGGGGATAACTCTGGGGCCAACGGCCTGACTTTC
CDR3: CASSLGDNSGANGLTF

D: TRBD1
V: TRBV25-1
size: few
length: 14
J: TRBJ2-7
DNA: TGTGCCAGCAGTCTCACAGGGGCTGTCTACGAGCAGTACTTC
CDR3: CASSLTGAVYEQYF

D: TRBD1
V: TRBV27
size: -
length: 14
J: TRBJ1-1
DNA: TGTGCCAGCACTAGGACAGGCATGAACACTGAAGCTTTCTTT
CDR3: CASTRTGMNTEAFF

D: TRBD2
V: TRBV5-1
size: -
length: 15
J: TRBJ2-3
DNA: TGCGCCAGCAGCTCGACTAGCGGGGGAACAGATACGCAGTATTTT
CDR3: CASSSTSGGTDTQYF

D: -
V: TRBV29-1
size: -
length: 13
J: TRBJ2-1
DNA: TGCAGCGTGGACTCGATCCTCTACAATGAGCAGTTCTTC
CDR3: CSVDSILYNEQFF

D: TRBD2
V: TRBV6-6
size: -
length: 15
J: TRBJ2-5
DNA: TGTGCCAGCAGTTTCAGCGGGGGAGGTCAAGAGACCCAGTACTTC
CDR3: CASSFSGGGQETQYF

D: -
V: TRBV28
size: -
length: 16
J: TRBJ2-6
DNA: TGTGCCAGCAGCCTTCGGGTGAGCTCTGGGGCCAACGGCCTGACTTTC
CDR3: CASSLRVSSGANGLTF

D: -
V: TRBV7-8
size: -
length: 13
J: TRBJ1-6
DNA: TGTGCCAGCAGCTTGGGCAAACCGGCACCCCTCCACTTT
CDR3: CASSLGKPAPLHF

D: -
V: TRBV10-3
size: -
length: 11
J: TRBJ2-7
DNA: TGTGCCATCAGACAGGGCGGCGAGCAGTACTTC
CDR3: CAIRQGGEQYF

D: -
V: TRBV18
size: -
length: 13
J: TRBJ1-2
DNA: TGTGCCAGCTCACCAGCGGAGAACTATGGCTACACCTTC
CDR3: CASSPAENYGYTF